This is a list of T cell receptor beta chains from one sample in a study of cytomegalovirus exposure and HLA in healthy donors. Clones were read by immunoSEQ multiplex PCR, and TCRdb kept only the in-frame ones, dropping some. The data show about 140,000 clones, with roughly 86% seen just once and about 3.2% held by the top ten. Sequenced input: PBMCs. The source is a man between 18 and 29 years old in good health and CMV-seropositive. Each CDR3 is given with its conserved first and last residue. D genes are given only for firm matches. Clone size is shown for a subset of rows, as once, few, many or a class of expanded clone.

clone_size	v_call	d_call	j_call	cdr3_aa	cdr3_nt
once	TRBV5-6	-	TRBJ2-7	CANGQMLAYEQYF	TGTGCCAACGGACAGATGTTGGCCTACGAGCAGTACTTC
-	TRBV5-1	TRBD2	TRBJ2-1	CASSLFGLAGGQGAYNEQFF	TGCGCCAGCAGCTTATTTGGGCTAGCGGGAGGACAAGGGGCCTACAATGAGCAGTTCTTC
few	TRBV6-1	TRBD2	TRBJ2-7	CASSEALLAGEYEQYF	TGTGCCAGCAGTGAAGCGCTTCTTGCGGGAGAATACGAGCAGTACTTC
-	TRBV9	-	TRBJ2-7	CASSAAWRDEQYF	TGTGCCAGCAGCGCCGCCTGGAGGGACGAGCAGTACTTC
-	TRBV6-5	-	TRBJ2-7	CASSYSWQTASYEQYF	TGTGCCAGCAGTTACTCGTGGCAGACTGCTTCCTACGAGCAGTACTTC
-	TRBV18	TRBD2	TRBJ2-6	CASSPLLLAGGSGANVLTF	TGTGCCAGCTCACCACTTTTACTAGCGGGAGGGTCTGGGGCCAACGTCCTGACTTTC
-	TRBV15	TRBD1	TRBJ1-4	CATSGDRGGEKLFF	TGTGCCACCAGCGGGGACAGGGGTGGGGAAAAACTGTTTTTT
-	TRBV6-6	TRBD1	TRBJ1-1	CASSLGQGNTEAFF	TGTGCCAGCAGTCTGGGACAGGGGAACACTGAAGCTTTCTTT
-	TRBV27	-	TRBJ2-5	CASKLQETQYF	TGTGCCAGCAAACTCCAAGAGACCCAGTACTTC
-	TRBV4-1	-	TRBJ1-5	CASSQETGQPQHF	TGCGCCAGCAGCCAGGAGACAGGCCAGCCCCAGCATTTT
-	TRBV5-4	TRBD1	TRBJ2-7	CASSFGTGSYEQYF	TGTGCCAGCAGCTTCGGGACAGGCTCCTACGAGCAGTACTTC
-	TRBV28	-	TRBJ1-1	CASSLQDSLGTEAFF	TGTGCCAGCAGTTTACAGGACAGTTTAGGGACTGAAGCTTTCTTT
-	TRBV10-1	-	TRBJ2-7	CATTSGAGEQYF	TGCGCCACCACGTCAGGGGCGGGCGAGCAGTACTTC
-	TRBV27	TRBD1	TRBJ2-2	CASSFRDRSTGELFF	TGTGCCAGCAGTTTCCGGGACAGATCCACCGGGGAGCTGTTTTTT
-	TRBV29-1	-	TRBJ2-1	CSVEDRRLPNNEQFF	TGCAGCGTTGAAGATAGGCGACTACCCAACAATGAGCAGTTCTTC
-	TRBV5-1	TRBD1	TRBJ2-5	CASSSQGPETQYF	TGCGCCAGCAGCTCACAGGGGCCAGAGACCCAGTACTTC
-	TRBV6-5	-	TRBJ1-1	CASSYSGRGHTEAFF	TGTGCCAGCAGTTACTCGGGAAGGGGTCACACTGAAGCTTTCTTT
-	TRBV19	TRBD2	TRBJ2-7	CATAPELAGVEEQYF	TGTGCCACCGCTCCTGAACTAGCGGGAGTTGAAGAGCAGTACTTC
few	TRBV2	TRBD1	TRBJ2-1	CASSVDRGYNNEQFF	TGTGCCAGCAGTGTCGACAGGGGGTACAACAATGAGCAGTTCTTC
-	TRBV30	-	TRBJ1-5	CAWATDSNQPQHF	TGTGCCTGGGCGACAGATAGCAATCAGCCCCAGCATTTT
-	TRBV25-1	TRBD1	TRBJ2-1	CASSPLTGGLDEQFF	TGTGCCAGCAGTCCGCTGACAGGGGGTCTCGATGAGCAGTTCTTC
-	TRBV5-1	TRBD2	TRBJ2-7	CASSGETSGIISYEQYF	TGCGCCAGCAGCGGGGAGACTAGCGGGATTATCTCCTACGAGCAGTACTTC
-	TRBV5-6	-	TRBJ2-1	CASSLQGPRNEQFF	TGTGCCAGCAGCTTGCAGGGTCCCAGGAATGAGCAGTTCTTC
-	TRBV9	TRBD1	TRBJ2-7	CASSGGTDALSYEQYF	TGTGCCAGCAGCGGAGGGACAGACGCTCTATCCTACGAGCAGTACTTC
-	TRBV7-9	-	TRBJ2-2	CASSDHSTGELFF	TGTGCCAGCAGCGACCACAGTACCGGGGAGCTGTTTTTT
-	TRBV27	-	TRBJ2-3	CASSLIGTDTQYF	TGTGCCAGCAGTTTAATAGGCACAGATACGCAGTATTTT
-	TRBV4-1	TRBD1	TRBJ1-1	CASSLYRGNTEAFF	TGCGCCAGCAGCCTTTACAGGGGGAACACTGAAGCTTTCTTT
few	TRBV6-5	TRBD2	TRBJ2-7	CASSSSGSSYEQYF	TGTGCCAGCAGTTCCAGCGGGAGCTCCTACGAGCAGTACTTC
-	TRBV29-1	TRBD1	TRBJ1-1	CKGAVNTEAFF	TGCAAGGGGGCGGTGAACACTGAAGCTTTCTTT
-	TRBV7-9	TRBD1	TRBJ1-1	CASSLVRGVNTEAFF	TGTGCCAGCAGCTTAGTCAGGGGGGTGAACACTGAAGCTTTCTTT
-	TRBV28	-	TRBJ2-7	CASSSLSYEQYF	TGTGCCAGCAGTTCCCTCTCCTACGAGCAGTACTTC
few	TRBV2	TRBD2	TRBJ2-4	CASSPWTSGRDIQYF	TGTGCCAGCAGTCCATGGACTAGCGGGAGGGACATTCAGTACTTC
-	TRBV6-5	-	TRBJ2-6	CASSYTFGANVLTF	TGTGCCAGCAGTTACACATTTGGGGCCAACGTCCTGACTTTC
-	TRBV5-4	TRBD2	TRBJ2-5	CASSLPTSPANRETQYF	TGTGCCAGCAGCTTGCCGACTAGCCCCGCGAATAGAGAGACCCAGTACTTC
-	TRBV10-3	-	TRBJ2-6	CAIRNGPGSTGRGANVLTF	TGTGCCATCCGGAACGGTCCGGGGTCTACAGGGCGGGGGGCCAACGTCCTGACTTTC